This T cell receptor beta chain was obtained from a study of blood T cell repertoires in COVID-19. Overall study: The cDNA or gDNA used as material had been derived from T cells, B-cell-depleted T cells, or PBMCs.

Looked up from germline, CDR1 is GTSNPN and CDR2 is SVGIG (reference sequence). This CDR3 is built from 18 residues. V dropped 2 bases and J dropped 2 bases, with 19 bases sitting between them. Only in-frame clones appear in the TCRdb table, and some are missing; sequencing was by immunoSEQ multiplex PCR. The sample has 150,000 to 250,000 clones, roughly four fifths seen once; the top ten hold over 9.5%. Clinical histories supplied by participants themselves formed the basis of cohort assignment. Recovered participants had two consecutive negative NP/OP PCR tests, healthcare professional clearance, or symptom resolution.

This receptor was obtained from a man aged 35 to 55 who had recovered from COVID-19. This rearrangement joins TRBV30 to TRBJ2-6; the D gene is possibly TRBD2 (7 bases). Sequenced sample: PBMCs or T cells enriched from blood (not recorded which). The CDR3 loop reads CAWSRGGDWVTGANVLTF. The CDR3, as DNA: TGTGCCTGGAGTAGGGGGGGGGACTGGGTGACTGGGGCCAACGTCCTGACTTTC.